A single sample is the source of the 22 T cell receptor beta chains below, sequenced in a study of blood T cell repertoires in COVID-19. The repertoire was sequenced with immunoSEQ multiplex PCR; TCRdb's copy has only in-frame clones and lacks some. The table has some 280,000 clones, approximately 88% seen once. Sequencing was performed on peripheral blood. These TCRs come from a woman aged 40-49 years who had recovered from COVID-19.

The V gene is TRBV11-2, the J gene TRBJ2-1, with TRBD2 as a possible D gene (6 bases). The germline V gene encodes CDR1 SGHAT and CDR2 FQNNGV. The CDR3 contains 15 residues. V lost 1 base, J lost 6 bases, and 13 bases lay in between. As DNA, the CDR3 is TGTGCCAGCAGCTTAGCCGGGAGAGATTCCAATGAGCAGTTCTTC. As protein: CASSLAGRDSNEQFF.

In this sample, this clone turned up many times. This chain uses TRBV7-2 with TRBJ2-2, with 12 bases aligning to TRBD2. The V gene's germline CDR1 is SGHTA and CDR2 FQGNSA. The CDR3 runs to 16 residues. With V trimmed by 5 bases and J by 4 bases, 5 bases remained unmatched. Here the CDR3 reads CASSLTSGSGTGELFF. In nucleotides, the CDR3 is TGTGCCAGCAGCCTGACTAGCGGGAGTGGCACCGGGGAGCTGTTTTTT.

The chain joins TRBV12-5 to TRBJ2-1; 9 positions agree with TRBD2. Germline V gives CDR1 LGHNT, CDR2 FRNRAP. Unmatched junction bases numbered 11, after V lost 7 bases and J lost 7 bases. The CDR3 covers 15 residues. The CDR3 reads CASVHGTSMKNEQFF. The CDR3 DNA reads TGTGCTAGTGTCCACGGGACTAGCATGAAAAATGAGCAGTTCTTC. The full variable domain, its missing parts supplied by reference TRBV12-5 and TRBJ2-1, is DARVTQTPRHKVTEMGQEVTMRCQPILGHNTVFWYRQTMMQGLELLAYFRNRAPLDDSGMPKDRFSAEMPDATLATLKIQPSEPRDSAVYFCASVHGTSMKNEQFFGPGTRLTVL.

The genes are TRBV6-4 and TRBJ2-5, with TRBD2 as a possible D gene (7 bases). CDR1 and CDR2 (germline): MRHNA, SNTAGT. The CDR3 has 13 residues. Trimming stripped 6 bases from V and 7 bases from J, with 15 bases between. CDR3 in amino acids: CASSGIRGGTQYF. The CDR3 DNA follows: TGTGCCAGCAGCGGTATTAGGGGGGGGACCCAGTACTTC.

J is TRBJ2-5 and V is TRBV7-2, with 7 positions matching TRBD2. Germline values: CDR1 SGHTA, CDR2 FQGNSA. This CDR3 is 15 amino acids long. The ends lost 5 bases at V and 1 base at J; junction bases unmatched: 7. This chain's CDR3 is CASSPRAGAQETQYF. For the CDR3, the DNA is TGTGCCAGCAGCCCTCGGGCGGGAGCCCAAGAGACCCAGTACTTC.

The chain joins TRBV3-1 (or the pseudogene TRBV3-2) to TRBJ2-7; 10 bases are shared with TRBD2. This CDR3 comprises 14 residues. Per germline, CDR1 LGHDT and CDR2 YNNKEL (reference sequence). Unmatched junction bases numbered 6, after V lost 4 bases and J lost 6 bases. Here the CDR3 reads CASSPLAGVAEQYF. The DNA of the CDR3 is TGTGCCAGCAGCCCCCTAGCGGGAGTGGCCGAGCAGTACTTC.

This clone appeared a single time. CDR3 in DNA: TGTGCCAGCAGTGACCGGACAGGCCTCAACGAGCAGTACTTC. Its protein is CASSDRTGLNEQYF. The chain employs TRBV6-1 and TRBJ2-7, with 7 bases aligning to TRBD1. V was clipped by 3 bases and J by 5 bases; unmatched bases: 7. Germline loops: CDR1 MNHNS, CDR2 SASEGT. The CDR3 spans 14 residues.

J is TRBJ2-5 and V is TRBV27; D is perhaps TRBD2 (6 bases). V dropped 6 bases and J dropped 7 bases, with 9 bases sitting between them. Germline-derived CDR1 and CDR2 are MNHEY and SMNVEV (reference sequence). This CDR3 region has 11 residues. This CDR3 reads CASRMGGTQYF. The CDR3 DNA sequence: TGTGCCAGCAGGATGGGGGGGACCCAGTACTTC.

This clone was seen just once. The sample holds other DNA sequences that translate to the same CDR3. The chain is built from TRBV7-2 and TRBJ2-7, with D perhaps matching TRBD2 (6 bases). Germline loops: CDR1 SGHTA, CDR2 FQGNSA. This CDR3 is built from 14 residues. V lost 4 bases and J lost 0, with 10 bases in between. In DNA, the CDR3 is TGTGCCAGCAGCTCACCGGGACTCTCCTACGAGCAGTACTTC. This translates into CASSSPGLSYEQYF.

The V and J genes are TRBV28 and TRBJ2-7; 8 positions match TRBD1. The CDR3 covers 15 residues. Per the germline V gene, CDR1 is MDHEN and CDR2 is SYDVKM. The ends lost 3 bases at V and 4 bases at J; junction bases unmatched: 8. The CDR3 DNA sequence: TGTGCCAGCAGTTTCGGCAGGGGGCTCTCATACGAGCAGTACTTC. This sequence encodes CASSFGRGLSYEQYF.

The genes are TRBV24-1 and TRBJ2-1, with TRBD2 as a possible D gene (5 bases). The CDR3 sequence is 14 residues long. V shed 0 bases and J shed 9 bases, with 11 bases lying between them. The germline V gene has CDR1 KGHDR and CDR2 SFDVKD. The CDR3 reads CATSDLSRGVEQFF. CDR3 DNA sequence: TGTGCCACCAGTGATTTGTCCCGGGGTGTTGAGCAGTTCTTC.

The chain links TRBV7-3 to TRBJ2-2; D is uncertain. Germline values: CDR1 SGHTA, CDR2 FQGTGA. V shed 0 bases and J shed 0 bases, with 8 bases lying between them. The CDR3 runs 16 residues. The CDR3 reads CASSLTAPTNTGELFF. CDR3 DNA sequence: TGTGCCAGCAGCTTAACAGCGCCTACGAACACCGGGGAGCTGTTTTTT.

This rearrangement joins TRBV7-6 to TRBJ2-7; tentative D call: TRBD2 (5 bases). Looked up from germline, CDR1 is SGHVS and CDR2 is FNYEAQ. Trimming took 5 bases from V and 4 from J, leaving 12 bases between them. The CDR3 is 13 amino acids. The CDR3 sequence is CASSPRAPYEQYF. Here the CDR3 DNA reads TGTGCCAGCAGCCCGCGGGCCCCTTACGAGCAGTACTTC.

The chain couples TRBV28 to TRBJ2-7, with a weak D call TRBD1 (5 bases). The CDR3 covers 18 residues. With 6 bases removed from V and 2 bases from J, the gap between germline ends came to 26 bases. CDR1 is MDHEN and CDR2 is SYDVKM in the germline V gene. The CDR3 DNA reads TGTGCCAGCAGGCCAACCCCCCAGGGCTACAATACTCCCTACGAGCAGTACTTC. It specifies CASRPTPQGYNTPYEQYF.

This chain joins TRBV27 and TRBJ2-1; D is possibly TRBD2 (6 bases). This CDR3 has 16 amino acids. V lost 3 bases and J 8 bases, leaving 20 bases between the germline ends. Germline-derived CDR1 and CDR2 are MNHEY and SMNVEV (reference sequence). This chain's CDR3 is CASSLAPSAQRDEQFF. CDR3 nucleotide sequence: TGTGCCAGCAGTTTGGCCCCTAGCGCCCAAAGGGATGAGCAGTTCTTC.

CDR3 residues: CASSFDPGAWGEQYF. Here the CDR3 DNA reads TGCGCCAGCAGCTTTGATCCGGGAGCGTGGGGCGAGCAGTACTTC. The V call is TRBV5-1, the J call TRBJ2-7, with D possibly being TRBD2 (6 bases). There are 15 residues in the CDR3. Trimming pared 2 bases from V and 6 bases from J, leaving 18 bases between. CDR1 SGHRS and CDR2 YFSETQ come from the germline V gene.

The gene calls are TRBV5-1 and TRBJ2-3; D is uncertain. Germline CDR1 SGHRS, CDR2 YFSETQ. The CDR3 covers 15 residues. Trimming cost V 0 bases and J 0 bases, with 8 bases left between them. In DNA form, the CDR3 reads TGCGCCAGCAGCTTGGACAGCCTCAGCACAGATACGCAGTATTTT. Translating it yields CASSLDSLSTDTQYF.

This clone was picked up a small number of times. This sequence joins TRBV4-2 and TRBJ2-1, with TRBD2 matching 9 bases. Germline V gene sequence: CDR1 LGHNA, CDR2 YNFKEQ. V gave up 0 bases and J gave up 1 base; unmatched junction bases: 1. CDR3 length equals 16 residues. CDR3 DNA: TGTGCCAGCAGCCAAGAACTAGCGGGTTCCTACAATGAGCAGTTCTTC. Amino acid sequence: CASSQELAGSYNEQFF.

This clone turned up a few times. J is TRBJ2-7 and V is TRBV13; TRBD2 agrees at 7 bases. Trimming removed 6 bases from V and 5 bases from J; junction bases left unmatched: 10. This CDR3 is built from 14 residues. Germline V gene data show CDR1 as PRHDT and CDR2 as FYEKMQ (reference sequence). CDR3 sequence reads: CASRPGRVAHEQYF. CDR3 DNA: TGTGCCAGCAGGCCAGGGAGGGTAGCCCACGAGCAGTACTTC.

This clone occurred once. The chain links TRBV15 to TRBJ2-5, with 7 bases identical to TRBD2. V shed 2 bases, J shed 0 bases, and the junction held 6 bases outside the gene matches. The V gene's germline CDR1 is LNHNV and CDR2 YYDKDF (reference sequence). The CDR3 contains 16 residues. CDR3 DNA sequence: TGTGCCACCAGCAGAAGGTGGGAGGGGTACCAAGAGACCCAGTACTTC. It encodes CATSRRWEGYQETQYF.

CDR3 residues: CASSVGRLAGLADTQYF. CDR3 nucleotide sequence: TGTGCCAGCAGCGTAGGTCGACTAGCGGGATTGGCAGATACGCAGTATTTT. J is TRBJ2-3 and V is TRBV11-3, with 11 bases aligning to TRBD2. The CDR3 is made up of 17 amino acids. Germline V gene lookup returns CDR1 SGHNT and CDR2 YENEEA. With V trimmed by 5 bases and J by 4 bases, 11 bases remained unmatched.

This sequence joins TRBV7-6 and TRBJ2-2; 7 bases are shared with TRBD2. Germline-derived CDR1 and CDR2 are SGHVS and FNYEAQ. V trimming: 1 base; J trimming: 5 bases; junction bases outside the gene matches: 7. The CDR3 length is 16 residues. This chain's CDR3 is CASSLVREEGTGELFF. The CDR3 DNA sequence: TGTGCCAGCAGCTTAGTCCGGGAGGAGGGGACCGGGGAGCTGTTTTTT.